This TCR beta chain is from a study of cytomegalovirus exposure and HLA in healthy donors. Study findings and constraints: Judged likely to be a sequencing artifact was a cluster of highly shared sequence variants.

As regards this clone: What it binds is not known.

Germline assignment: CDR1 MNHEY and CDR2 SVGAGI. Deletions cut 2 bases from V and 1 base from J, with 11 bases between. The CDR3 length is 15 residues. PCR used 60 Vbeta primers and 13 Jbeta primers. Original handling: A later analysis tallied roughly 77 million unique TCR beta chains, approximately 11 million of them shared. Sequencing used immunoSEQ multiplex PCR; TCRdb keeps in-frame clones, though not all of them. That table is the source of V, J and clone size, and D and trimming were worked out from the DNA. Here the sample spans about 92,000 clones, roughly 80% being singletons. The sequence came from a girl aged 2-9 years in good health and CMV-seropositive. What was sequenced was PBMCs. V usage is TRBV6-5 and J usage is TRBJ1-2; the D gene is possibly TRBD1 (5 bases). The CDR3, as DNA: TGTGCCAGCAGTTACGGCAGGGCACTTAACTATGGCTACACCTTC. Translated: CASSYGRALNYGYTF.